The 8 T cell receptor beta chains presented below share a single source sample, sequenced in a study of identical twins. TCRdb ran MiXCR on the 5' RACE reads and lists one entry per CDR3 protein. The sample lists about 920,000 distinct CDR3 sequences, 9% to 15% occurring once. This same sample was also part of a study on yellow fever vaccine responses in identical twins.

Specimen: PBMCs. All receptors derive from a woman between 18 and 29 years old in good health.

CDR3 protein: CSARDLGGQGYQPQHF. The DNA of the CDR3 is TGCAGTGCTAGAGATCTCGGTGGACAGGGGTACCAGCCCCAGCATTTT. The chain links TRBV20-1 to TRBJ1-5, with 9 nucleotides matching TRBD1. Unmatched junction bases numbered 10, after V lost 0 bases and J lost 7 bases. The CDR3 is 16 residues long. Germline V gives CDR1 DFQATT, CDR2 SNEGSKA (reference sequence).

This clonotype appeared many times. V gene TRBV4-2 combines with J gene TRBJ2-2; D remains unclear. Looked up from germline, CDR1 is LGHNA and CDR2 is YNFKEQ. CDR3 size: 12 residues. V lost 1 base and J 7 bases, leaving 4 bases between the germline ends. In DNA form, the CDR3 reads TGTGCCAGCAGCCAAGTTCTCGGGGAGCTGTTTTTT. This codes for CASSQVLGELFF.

On this clonotype itself: A junction end diverges from the germline sequence, so it may reflect a read error. The rearrangement joins TRBV29-1 to TRBJ2-3; a possible D gene is TRBD2 (6 bases). The CDR3 consists of 14 residues. The germline gives CDR1 SQVTM, CDR2 ANQGSEA. The CDR3 protein is CSAERGISTDTQYF. The CDR3 nucleotides are TGCAGCGCTGAACGGGGGATTAGCACAGATACGCAGTATTTT.

This clonotype was seen a handful of times. V and J are TRBV4-1 and TRBJ2-3; 9 bases line up with TRBD1. The germline CDR1 and CDR2 sequences are MGHRA and YSYEKL. This CDR3 comprises 17 residues. Losses at the gene ends were 1 base for V and 3 bases for J; bases not matched to a gene: 8. CDR3 bases: TGCGCCAGCAGCCAAGTCTGGAGGACAGGGGTGACAGATACGCAGTATTTT. Its protein is CASSQVWRTGVTDTQYF.

This chain connects TRBV5-1 to TRBJ1-1; D is perhaps TRBD1 (6 bases). V gave up 1 base and J gave up 1 base, with 11 bases separating them. The germline CDR1 and CDR2 sequences are SGHRS and YFSETQ. This CDR3 has 15 residues. As DNA, the CDR3 is TGCGCCAGCAGCTTGTCGGAGGGGGGGAACACTGAAGCTTTCTTT. Amino acid sequence: CASSLSEGGNTEAFF.

The chain carries TRBV7-6 and TRBJ2-3, with 12 nucleotides matching TRBD1. The CDR3 length is 16 residues. Germline CDR1 is SGHVS and CDR2 is FNYEAQ. Trimming cost V 5 bases and J 5 bases; bases outside gene matches: 8. CDR3 in amino acids: CASSEEGTGGLDTQYF. The CDR3 nucleotides are TGTGCCAGCAGCGAAGAAGGGACAGGGGGCTTAGATACGCAGTATTTT.

J is TRBJ2-5 and V is TRBV20-1; TRBD2 agrees at 11 bases. The CDR3 runs to 14 residues. V was clipped by 2 bases and J by 4 bases; unmatched bases: 3. Germline V gene sequence: CDR1 DFQATT, CDR2 SNEGSKA (reference sequence). CDR3 protein: CSARPGTSGETQYF. In DNA, the CDR3 is TGCAGTGCTAGACCCGGGACTAGCGGAGAGACCCAGTACTTC.

This clonotype was counted between two and nine times. This chain connects TRBV6-1 to TRBJ1-1, with TRBD1 matching 8 bases. The CDR3 length is 15 residues. Germline V gives CDR1 MNHNS, CDR2 SASEGT. V lost 6 bases, J lost 0 bases, and 6 bases stayed unmatched. The CDR3 region is CASRETGALNTEAFF. In nucleotides, the CDR3 is TGTGCCAGCAGGGAGACAGGGGCGCTGAACACTGAAGCTTTCTTT.